This record looks at one T cell receptor beta chain sequence and its context. Its antigen is unidentified. Time point reported: persistent/refractory GD, antithyroid drugs over 5 years with positive TRAb. With RNA extracted from PBMCs as input, the TCR library was made. Sequencing libraries for TCR beta were prepared with iRepertoire HTBI primers and Arm-PCR of CDR3 regions. In TCRdb, the multiplex PCR reads were re-called with MiXCR into one record per CDR3 protein. The repertoire consists of 300,000 to 500,000 distinct CDR3 sequences, with about 20% occurring once and the leading ten covering around 21%. This sample is drawn from a study of regulatory T cells in long-lasting Graves disease. The study, taken as a whole, reports: When disease was persistent, TRBV28, TRBJ1-2 and TRBJ2-5 were the favored segments.

Trimming cost V 5 bases and J 3 bases; bases outside gene matches: 2. The CDR3 sequence is 14 residues long. Germline V CDR1 and CDR2: DFQATT, SNEGSKA (reference sequence). The rearrangement uses TRBV20-1 and TRBJ2-7, with TRBD2 matching over 15 bases. The sequences come from peripheral blood mononuclear cells (PBMCs), collected when the disease was refractory, from a patient treated with antithyroid drugs. This clonotype originated in a female donor with Graves disease. CDR3 amino acids: CSAGLAGGVYEQYF. In nucleotides, the CDR3 is TGCAGTGCTGGACTAGCGGGAGGGGTCTACGAGCAGTACTTC.